This T cell receptor (beta chain) was sequenced in a study of T cell responses to AZD1222 COVID-19 vaccine. Broader study findings: There were repertoire samples only from the period after the peak T cell response. Regions left unmutated in variants are reportedly the target of nearly half of spike-specific TCRs.

This CDR3 is 15 amino acids long. V lost 3 bases to trimming and J lost 8 bases, with 16 bases between them. CDR1 and CDR2 from the germline V gene are MNHEY and SVGAGI. A note on this clone: No antigen is known for it.

Method: immunoSEQ multiplex PCR; TCRdb's copy keeps in-frame clones and lacks some. The sample lists around 130,000 clones, over 90% occurring once. This TCR was recovered from an adult in good health. The sequences come from peripheral blood, collected on day 0 of AZD1222 vaccination. This sequence joins TRBV6-5 and TRBJ1-4, with a weak D call TRBD1 (5 bases). The CDR3 sequence: CASSYLEGRGEKLFF. CDR3 coding DNA: TGTGCCAGCAGTTATTTAGAGGGGAGGGGCGAAAAACTGTTTTTT.